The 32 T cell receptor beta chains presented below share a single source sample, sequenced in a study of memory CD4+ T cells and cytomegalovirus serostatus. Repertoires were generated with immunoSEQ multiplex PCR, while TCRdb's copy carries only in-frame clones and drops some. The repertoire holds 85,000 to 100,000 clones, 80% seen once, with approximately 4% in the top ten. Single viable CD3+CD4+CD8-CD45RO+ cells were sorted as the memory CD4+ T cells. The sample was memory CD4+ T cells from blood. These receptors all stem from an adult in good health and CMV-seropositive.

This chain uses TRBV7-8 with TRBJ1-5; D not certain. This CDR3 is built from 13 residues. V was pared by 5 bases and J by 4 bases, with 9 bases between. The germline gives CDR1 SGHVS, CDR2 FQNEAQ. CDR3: CASSRGRNQPQHF. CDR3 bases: TGTGCCAGCAGCCGAGGTAGAAATCAGCCCCAGCATTTT.

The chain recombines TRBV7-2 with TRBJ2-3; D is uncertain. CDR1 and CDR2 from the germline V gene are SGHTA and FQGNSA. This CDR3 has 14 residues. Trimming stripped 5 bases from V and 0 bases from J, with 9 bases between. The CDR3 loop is CASSVTTSTDTQYF. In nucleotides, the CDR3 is TGTGCCAGCAGCGTTACCACCAGCACAGATACGCAGTATTTT.

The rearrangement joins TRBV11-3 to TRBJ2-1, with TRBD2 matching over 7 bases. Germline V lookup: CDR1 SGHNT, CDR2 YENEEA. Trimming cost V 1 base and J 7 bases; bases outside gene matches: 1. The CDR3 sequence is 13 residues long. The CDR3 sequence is CASSLAGRNEQFF. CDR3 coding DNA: TGTGCCAGCAGCTTAGCCGGGAGGAATGAGCAGTTCTTC.

Written as DNA, the CDR3 is TGTGCCAGCAGCAAGGGGGCCTTGAACACTGAAGCTTTCTTT. Translated, it gives CASSKGALNTEAFF. The V call is TRBV6-5, the J call TRBJ1-1; 7 bases agree with TRBD1. V shed 6 bases and J 0 bases; nucleotides not matched to a gene: 4. CDR3 length: 14 amino acids. Per the germline V gene, CDR1 is MNHEY and CDR2 is SVGAGI.

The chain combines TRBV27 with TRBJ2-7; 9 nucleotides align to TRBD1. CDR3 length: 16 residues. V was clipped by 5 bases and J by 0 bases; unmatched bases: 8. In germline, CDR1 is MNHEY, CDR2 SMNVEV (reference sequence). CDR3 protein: CASSGGTGKSSYEQYF. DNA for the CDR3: TGTGCCAGCAGTGGGGGGACAGGGAAAAGCTCCTACGAGCAGTACTTC.

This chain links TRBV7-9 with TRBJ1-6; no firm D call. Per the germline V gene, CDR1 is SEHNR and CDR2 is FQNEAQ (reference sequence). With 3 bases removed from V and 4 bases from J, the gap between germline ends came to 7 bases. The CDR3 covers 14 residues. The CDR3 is CASSFGVYNSPLHF. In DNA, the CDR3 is TGTGCCAGCAGCTTCGGTGTTTATAATTCACCCCTCCACTTT.

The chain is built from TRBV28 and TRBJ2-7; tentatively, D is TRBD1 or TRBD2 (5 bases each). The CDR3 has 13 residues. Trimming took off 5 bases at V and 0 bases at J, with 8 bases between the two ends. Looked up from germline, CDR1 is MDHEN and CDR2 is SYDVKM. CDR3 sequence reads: CASSVGPSYEQYF. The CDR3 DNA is TGTGCCAGCAGTGTGGGACCCTCCTACGAGCAGTACTTC.

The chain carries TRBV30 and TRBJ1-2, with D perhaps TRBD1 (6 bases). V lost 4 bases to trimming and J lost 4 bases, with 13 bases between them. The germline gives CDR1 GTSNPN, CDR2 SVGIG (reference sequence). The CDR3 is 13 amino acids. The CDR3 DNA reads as TGTGCCTGGACCTCCGGGACACCCTATGGCTACACCTTC. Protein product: CAWTSGTPYGYTF.

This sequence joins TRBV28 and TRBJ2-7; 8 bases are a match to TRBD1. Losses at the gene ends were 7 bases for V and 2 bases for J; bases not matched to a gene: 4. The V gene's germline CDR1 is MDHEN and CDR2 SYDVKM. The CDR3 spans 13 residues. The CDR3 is CASKAGGTYEQYF. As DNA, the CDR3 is TGTGCCAGCAAGGCAGGGGGCACCTACGAGCAGTACTTC.

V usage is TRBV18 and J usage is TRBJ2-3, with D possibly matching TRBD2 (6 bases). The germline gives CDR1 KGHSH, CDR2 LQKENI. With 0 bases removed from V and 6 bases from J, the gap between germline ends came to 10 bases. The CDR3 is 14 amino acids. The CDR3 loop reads CASSPPAGSDTQYF. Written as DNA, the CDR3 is TGTGCCAGCTCACCACCGGCGGGGAGCGATACGCAGTATTTT.

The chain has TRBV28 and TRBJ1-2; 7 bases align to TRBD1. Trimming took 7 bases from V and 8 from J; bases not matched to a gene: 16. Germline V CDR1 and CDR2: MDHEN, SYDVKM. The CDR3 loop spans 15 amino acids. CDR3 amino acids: CASTLADRLEGGYTF. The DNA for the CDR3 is TGTGCCAGCACCCTAGCGGACAGGCTCGAGGGCGGCTACACCTTC.

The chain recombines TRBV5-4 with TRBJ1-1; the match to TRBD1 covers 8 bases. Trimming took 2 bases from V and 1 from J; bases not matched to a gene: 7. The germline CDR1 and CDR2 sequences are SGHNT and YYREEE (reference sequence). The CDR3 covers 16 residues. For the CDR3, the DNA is TGTGCCAGCAGCTTCGCTGCGGGGACAGGGAACACTGAAGCTTTCTTT. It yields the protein CASSFAAGTGNTEAFF. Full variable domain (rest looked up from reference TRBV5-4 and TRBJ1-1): ETGVTQSPTHLIKTRGQQVTLRCSSQSGHNTVSWYQQALGQGPQFIFQYYREEENGRGNFPPRFSGLQFPNYSSELNVNALELDDSALYLCASSFAAGTGNTEAFFGQGTRLTVV.

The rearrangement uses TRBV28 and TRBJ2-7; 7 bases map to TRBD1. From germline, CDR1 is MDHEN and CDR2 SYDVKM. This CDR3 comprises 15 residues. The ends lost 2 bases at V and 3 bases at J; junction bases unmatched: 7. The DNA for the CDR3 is TGTGCCAGCAGTTTAGCCGGGACAGCAGTCTACGAGCAGTACTTC. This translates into CASSLAGTAVYEQYF.

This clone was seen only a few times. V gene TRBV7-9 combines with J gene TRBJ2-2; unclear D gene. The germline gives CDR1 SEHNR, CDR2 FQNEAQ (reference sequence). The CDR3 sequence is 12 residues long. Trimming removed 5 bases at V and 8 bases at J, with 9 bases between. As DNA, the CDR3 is TGTGCCAGCAGCCCTACTATTGGGGAGCTGTTTTTT. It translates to CASSPTIGELFF.

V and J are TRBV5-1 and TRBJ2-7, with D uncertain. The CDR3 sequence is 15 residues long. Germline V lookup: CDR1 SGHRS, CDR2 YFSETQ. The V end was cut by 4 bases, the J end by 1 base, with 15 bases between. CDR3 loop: CASSPTARTSYEQYF. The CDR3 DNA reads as TGCGCCAGCAGCCCAACAGCCAGGACGTCCTACGAGCAGTACTTC.

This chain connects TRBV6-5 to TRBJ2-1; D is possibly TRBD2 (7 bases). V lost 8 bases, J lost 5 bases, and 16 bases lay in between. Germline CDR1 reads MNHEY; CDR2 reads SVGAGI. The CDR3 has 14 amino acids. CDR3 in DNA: TGTGCCAGCCTGAGGGGGGAGGGCCACAATGAGCAGTTCTTC. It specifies CASLRGEGHNEQFF.

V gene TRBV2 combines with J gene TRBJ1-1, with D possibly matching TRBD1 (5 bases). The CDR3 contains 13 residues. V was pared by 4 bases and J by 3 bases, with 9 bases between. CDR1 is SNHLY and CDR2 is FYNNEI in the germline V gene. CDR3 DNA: TGTGCCAGCAGTGCTCAGGGTTACACTGAAGCTTTCTTT. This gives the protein CASSAQGYTEAFF. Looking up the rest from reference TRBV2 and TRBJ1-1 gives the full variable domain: EPEVTQTPSHQVTQMGQEVILRCVPISNHLYFYWYRQILGQKVEFLVSFYNNEISEKSEIFDDQFSVERPDGSNFTLKIRSTKLEDSAMYFCASSAQGYTEAFFGQGTRLTVV.

CDR3 protein: CASSLVRVGSPLHF. Here the CDR3 DNA reads TGTGCCAGCAGTTTGGTCAGGGTTGGATCACCCCTCCACTTT. The chain joins TRBV28 to TRBJ1-6; D is possibly TRBD1 (5 bases). This CDR3 region has 14 residues. Germline V gene sequence: CDR1 MDHEN, CDR2 SYDVKM. Trimming stripped 3 bases from V and 10 bases from J, with 13 bases between.

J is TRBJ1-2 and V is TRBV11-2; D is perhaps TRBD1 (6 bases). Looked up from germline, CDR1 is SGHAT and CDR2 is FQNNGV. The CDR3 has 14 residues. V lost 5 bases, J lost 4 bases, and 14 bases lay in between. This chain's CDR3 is CASSTRQEGYGYTF. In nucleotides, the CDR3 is TGTGCCAGCAGCACTCGACAGGAAGGCTATGGCTACACCTTC. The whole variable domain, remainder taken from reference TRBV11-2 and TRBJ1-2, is EAGVAQSPRYKIIEKRQSVAFWCNPISGHATLYWYQQILGQGPKLLIQFQNNGVVDDSQLPKDRFSAERLKGVDSTLKIQPAKLEDSAVYLCASSTRQEGYGYTFGSGTRLTVV.

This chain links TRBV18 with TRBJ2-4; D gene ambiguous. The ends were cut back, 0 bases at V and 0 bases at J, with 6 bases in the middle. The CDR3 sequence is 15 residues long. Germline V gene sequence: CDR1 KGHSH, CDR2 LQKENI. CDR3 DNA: TGTGCCAGCTCACCACCTTCCATAGCCAAAAACATTCAGTACTTC. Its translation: CASSPPSIAKNIQYF.

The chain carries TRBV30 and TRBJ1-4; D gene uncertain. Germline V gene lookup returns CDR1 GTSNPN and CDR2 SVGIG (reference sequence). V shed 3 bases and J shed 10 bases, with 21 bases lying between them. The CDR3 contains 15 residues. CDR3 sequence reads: CAWRGSDSGGGKLFF. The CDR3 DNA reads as TGTGCCTGGAGGGGAAGTGATTCCGGCGGAGGAAAACTGTTTTTT.

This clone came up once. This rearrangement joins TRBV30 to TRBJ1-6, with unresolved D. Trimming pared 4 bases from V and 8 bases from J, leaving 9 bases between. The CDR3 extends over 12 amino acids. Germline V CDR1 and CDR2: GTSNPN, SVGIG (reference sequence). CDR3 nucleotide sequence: TGTGCCTGGACGGCCTGGGATTCACCCCTCCACTTT. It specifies CAWTAWDSPLHF.

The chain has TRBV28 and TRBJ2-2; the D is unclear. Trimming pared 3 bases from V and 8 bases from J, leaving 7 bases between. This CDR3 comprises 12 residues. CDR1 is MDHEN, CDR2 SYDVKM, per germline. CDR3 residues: CASSLSAGELFF. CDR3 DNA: TGTGCCAGCAGTTTGAGTGCGGGGGAGCTGTTTTTT.

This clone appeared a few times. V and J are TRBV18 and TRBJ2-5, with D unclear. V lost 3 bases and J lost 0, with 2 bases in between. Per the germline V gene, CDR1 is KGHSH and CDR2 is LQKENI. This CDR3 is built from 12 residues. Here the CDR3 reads CASSPYQETQYF. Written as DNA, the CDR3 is TGTGCCAGCTCACCCTACCAAGAGACCCAGTACTTC.

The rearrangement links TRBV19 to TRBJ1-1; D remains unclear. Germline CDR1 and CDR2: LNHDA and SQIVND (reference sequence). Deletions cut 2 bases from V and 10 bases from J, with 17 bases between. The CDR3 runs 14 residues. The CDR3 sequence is CASSILDQIGVAFF. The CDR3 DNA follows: TGTGCCAGTAGTATATTGGACCAGATTGGGGTAGCTTTCTTT.

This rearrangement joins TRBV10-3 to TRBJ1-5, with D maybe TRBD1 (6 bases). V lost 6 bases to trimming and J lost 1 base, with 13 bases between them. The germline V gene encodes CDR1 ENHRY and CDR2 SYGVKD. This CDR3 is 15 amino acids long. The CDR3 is CAIRASGVSNQPQHF. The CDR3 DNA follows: TGTGCCATCAGGGCCTCAGGGGTCAGCAATCAGCCCCAGCATTTT.

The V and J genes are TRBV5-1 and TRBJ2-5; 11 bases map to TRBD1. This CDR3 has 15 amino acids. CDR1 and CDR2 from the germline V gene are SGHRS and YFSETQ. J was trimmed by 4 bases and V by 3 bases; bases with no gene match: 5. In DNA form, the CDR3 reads TGCGCCAGCAGCTACGGACAGGGGGCTCCAGAGACCCAGTACTTC. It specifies CASSYGQGAPETQYF. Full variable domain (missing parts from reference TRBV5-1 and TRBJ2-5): KAGVTQTPRYLIKTRGQQVTLSCSPISGHRSVSWYQQTPGQGLQFLFEYFSETQRNKGNFPGRFSGRQFSNSRSEMNVSTLELGDSALYLCASSYGQGAPETQYFGPGTRLLVL.

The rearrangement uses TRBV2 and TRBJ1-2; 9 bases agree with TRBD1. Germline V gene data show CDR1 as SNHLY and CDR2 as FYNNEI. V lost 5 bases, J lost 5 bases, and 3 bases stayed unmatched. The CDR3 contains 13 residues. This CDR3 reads CASSSGQGYGYTF. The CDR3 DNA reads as TGTGCCAGCAGTTCCGGACAGGGGTATGGCTACACCTTC.

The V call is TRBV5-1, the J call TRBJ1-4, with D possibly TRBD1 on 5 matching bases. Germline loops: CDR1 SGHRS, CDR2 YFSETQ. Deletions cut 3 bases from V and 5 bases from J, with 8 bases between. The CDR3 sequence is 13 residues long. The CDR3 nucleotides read TGCGCCAGCAGCTCCGGGGGGAATGAAAAACTGTTTTTT. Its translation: CASSSGGNEKLFF.

CDR3 in DNA: TGTGCCAGCTCACCGACGGAGACAGGAGGGGCCCAGTACTTC. Protein: CASSPTETGGAQYF. The V gene is TRBV18, the J gene TRBJ2-5; TRBD1 or TRBD2 may be the D gene (6 bases each). This CDR3 spans 14 amino acids. Trimming cost V 3 bases and J 9 bases, with 17 bases left between them. The V gene's germline CDR1 is KGHSH and CDR2 LQKENI.

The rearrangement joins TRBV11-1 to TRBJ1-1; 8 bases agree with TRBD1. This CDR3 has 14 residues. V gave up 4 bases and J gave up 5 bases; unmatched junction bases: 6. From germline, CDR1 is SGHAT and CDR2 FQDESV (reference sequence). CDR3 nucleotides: TGTGCCAGCAGCTACGGCAGGGGGCGGACTGAAGCTTTCTTT. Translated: CASSYGRGRTEAFF.

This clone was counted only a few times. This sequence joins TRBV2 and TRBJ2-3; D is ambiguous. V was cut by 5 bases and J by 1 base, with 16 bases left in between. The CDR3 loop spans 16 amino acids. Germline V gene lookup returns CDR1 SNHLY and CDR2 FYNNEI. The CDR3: CASSRDLTQGTDTQYF. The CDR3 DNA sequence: TGTGCCAGCAGTAGGGATCTGACTCAAGGCACAGATACGCAGTATTTT.